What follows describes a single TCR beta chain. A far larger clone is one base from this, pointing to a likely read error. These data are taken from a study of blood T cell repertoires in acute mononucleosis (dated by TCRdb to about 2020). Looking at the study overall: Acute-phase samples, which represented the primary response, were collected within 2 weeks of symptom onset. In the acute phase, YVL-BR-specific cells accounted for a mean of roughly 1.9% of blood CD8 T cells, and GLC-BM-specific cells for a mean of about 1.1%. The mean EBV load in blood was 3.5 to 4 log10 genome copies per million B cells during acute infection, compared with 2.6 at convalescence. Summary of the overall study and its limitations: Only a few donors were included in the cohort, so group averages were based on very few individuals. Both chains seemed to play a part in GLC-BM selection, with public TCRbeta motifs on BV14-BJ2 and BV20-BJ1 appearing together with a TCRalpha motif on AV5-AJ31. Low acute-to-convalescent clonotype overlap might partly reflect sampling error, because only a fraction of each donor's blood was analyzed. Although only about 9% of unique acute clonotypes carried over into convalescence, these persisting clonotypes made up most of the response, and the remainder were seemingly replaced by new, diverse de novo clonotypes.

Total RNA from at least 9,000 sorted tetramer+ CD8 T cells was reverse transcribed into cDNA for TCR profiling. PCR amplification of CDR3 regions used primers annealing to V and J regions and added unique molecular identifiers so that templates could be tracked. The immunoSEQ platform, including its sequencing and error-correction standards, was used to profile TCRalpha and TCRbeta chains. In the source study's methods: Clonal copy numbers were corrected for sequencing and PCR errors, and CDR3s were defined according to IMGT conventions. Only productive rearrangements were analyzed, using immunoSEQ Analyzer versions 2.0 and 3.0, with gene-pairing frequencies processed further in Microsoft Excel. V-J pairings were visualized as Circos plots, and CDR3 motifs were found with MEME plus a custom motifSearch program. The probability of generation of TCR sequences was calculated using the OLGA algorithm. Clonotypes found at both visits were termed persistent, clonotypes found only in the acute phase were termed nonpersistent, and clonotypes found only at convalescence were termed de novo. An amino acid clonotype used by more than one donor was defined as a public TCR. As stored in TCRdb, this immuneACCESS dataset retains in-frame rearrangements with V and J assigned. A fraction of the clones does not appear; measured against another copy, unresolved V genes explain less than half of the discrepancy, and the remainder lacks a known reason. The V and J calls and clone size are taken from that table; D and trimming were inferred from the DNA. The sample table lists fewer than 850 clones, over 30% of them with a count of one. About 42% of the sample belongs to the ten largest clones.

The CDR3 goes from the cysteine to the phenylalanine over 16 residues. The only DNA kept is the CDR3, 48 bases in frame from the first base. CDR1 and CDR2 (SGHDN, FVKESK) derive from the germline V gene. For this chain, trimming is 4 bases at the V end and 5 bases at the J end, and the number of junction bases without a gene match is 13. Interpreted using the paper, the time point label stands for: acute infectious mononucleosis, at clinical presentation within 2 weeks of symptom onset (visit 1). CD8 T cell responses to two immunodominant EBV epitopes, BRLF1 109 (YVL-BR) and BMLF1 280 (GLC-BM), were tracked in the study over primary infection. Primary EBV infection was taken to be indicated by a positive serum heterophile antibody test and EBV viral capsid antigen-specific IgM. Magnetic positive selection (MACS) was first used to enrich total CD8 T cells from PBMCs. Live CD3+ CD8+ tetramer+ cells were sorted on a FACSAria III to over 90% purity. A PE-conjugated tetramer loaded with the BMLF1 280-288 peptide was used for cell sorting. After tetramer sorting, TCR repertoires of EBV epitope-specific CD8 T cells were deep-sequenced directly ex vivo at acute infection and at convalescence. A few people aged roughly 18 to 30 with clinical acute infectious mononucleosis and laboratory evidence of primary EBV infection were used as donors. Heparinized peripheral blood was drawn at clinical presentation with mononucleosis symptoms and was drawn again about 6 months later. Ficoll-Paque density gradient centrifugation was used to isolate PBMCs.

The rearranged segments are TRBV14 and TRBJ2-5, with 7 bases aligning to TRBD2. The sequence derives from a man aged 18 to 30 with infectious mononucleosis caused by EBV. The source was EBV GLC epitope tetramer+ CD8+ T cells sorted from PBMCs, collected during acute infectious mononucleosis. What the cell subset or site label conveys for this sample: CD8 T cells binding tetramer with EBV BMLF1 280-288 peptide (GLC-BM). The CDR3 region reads CASSPRGSGCVETQYF. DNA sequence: TGTGCCAGCAGCCCCCGTGGTAGCGGGTGTGTGGAGACCCAGTACTTC.